This TCR beta chain was sequenced in a study of blood T cell repertoires in COVID-19. Methods used by the authors: Amplification from reference gene primers served as the basis for estimated nucleated cell counts. TCRdb's table, derived via immunoSEQ multiplex PCR, lists solely in-frame clones and lacks some. V and J calls and clone size are those listed in that table; D and trimming were worked out from the DNA. The repertoire includes a few hundred thousand clones, 70% to 90% of them detected once, and nearly 9.5% sits in the top ten. The V and J ends lost 0 bases and 7 bases respectively, with 23 bases between them. CDR3 length: 18 residues. The V gene's germline CDR1 is SGHDN and CDR2 FVKESK. Individuals aged about 18 to 89 years were recruited from around 22 US areas. Assignments of participants to cohorts depended upon their own reported clinical history.

The source is a man aged 40-55 years who had recovered from COVID-19. The chain uses TRBV14 and TRBJ2-3, with a weak D call TRBD2 (6 bases). Material: PBMCs or T cells enriched from blood (not recorded which). CDR3 sequence reads: CASSQERSFGGGANTQYF. As DNA, the CDR3 is TGTGCCAGCAGCCAAGAGAGGTCATTCGGGGGAGGCGCAAATACGCAGTATTTT.